This TCR beta chain came from a study of blood T cell repertoires in COVID-19. Only one count was recorded for this clone. Measured with immunoSEQ multiplex PCR; TCRdb has only the in-frame clones, and not every one. In the table there are fewer than 300,000 clones, approximately 88% of which are singletons. Germline CDR1 SNHLY, CDR2 FYNNEI. The V segment lost 6 bases and the J segment 4 bases; nucleotides outside the gene matches: 9. The CDR3 is 15 amino acids. The material sequenced was peripheral blood. This sequence was found in a human donor with COVID-19, enrolled during active disease. The donor label of this sample is uncertain. The chain has TRBV2 and TRBJ1-1, with 9 positions matching TRBD1. This CDR3 is CASRMTGGQGTEAFF. CDR3 bases: TGTGCCAGCAGGATGACAGGGGGACAGGGCACTGAAGCTTTCTTT. Combining the CDR3 with reference TRBV2 and TRBJ1-1 gives the whole variable domain EPEVTQTPSHQVTQMGQEVILRCVPISNHLYFYWYRQILGQKVEFLVSFYNNEISEKSEIFDDQFSVERPDGSNFTLKIRSTKLEDSAMYFCASRMTGGQGTEAFFGQGTRLTVV.